The entry below gives a single T cell receptor beta chain sequence along with its context. Per the original data handling: Using reference gene primer amplification, nucleated cell counts were estimated. Sequencing was performed with immunoSEQ multiplex PCR; in TCRdb, only in-frame clones are kept and a portion is missing. V and J calls plus clone size are reproduced from that table; the DNA served to infer D and trimming. The repertoire includes tens of thousands of clones, 84% of them detected once, and around 15% sits in the top ten. This record belongs to a study of blood T cell repertoires in COVID-19. About the research overall: There were acute and convalescent COVID-19 samples, and they came from the United States, Italy and Spain. T cells, B-cell-depleted T cells, or PBMCs supplied cDNA or gDNA.

The CDR3 runs 13 residues. The V end lost 3 bases, the J end lost 2 bases, and 9 bases lay between the germline ends. Enrolled during active infection, Seattle patients were then followed longitudinally. The source of this sequence is a man aged 60 to 69 with COVID-19, enrolled during active disease. The J gene is TRBJ2-7, the V gene TRBV5-3, with D perhaps TRBD1 (5 bases). TRBV5-3 is annotated as an ORF whose role is uncertain. The sequencing sample was made of peripheral blood. The CDR3 DNA reads TGTGCCAGAAGCTCAGGGTTAACCTACGAGCAGTACTTC. As protein: CARSSGLTYEQYF.